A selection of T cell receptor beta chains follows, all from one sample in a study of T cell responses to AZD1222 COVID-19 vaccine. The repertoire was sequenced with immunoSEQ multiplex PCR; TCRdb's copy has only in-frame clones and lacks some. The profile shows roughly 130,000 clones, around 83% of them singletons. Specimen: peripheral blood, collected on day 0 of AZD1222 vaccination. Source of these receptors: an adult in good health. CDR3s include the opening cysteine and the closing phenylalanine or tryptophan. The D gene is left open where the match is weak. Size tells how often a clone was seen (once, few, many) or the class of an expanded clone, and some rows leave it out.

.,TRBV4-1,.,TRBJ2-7,CASSQGTNYEQYF,TGCGCCAGCAGCCAAGGGACAAACTACGAGCAGTACTTC
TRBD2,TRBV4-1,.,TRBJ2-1,CASAPGGRYNEQFF,TGCGCCAGTGCCCCGGGCGGGAGATACAATGAGCAGTTCTTC
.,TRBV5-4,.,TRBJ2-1,CASSLPGKKYNEQFF,TGTGCCAGCAGCTTACCCGGGAAAAAGTACAATGAGCAGTTCTTC
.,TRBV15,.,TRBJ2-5,CATSRGVQETQYF,TGTGCCACCAGCAGAGGTGTACAGGAGACCCAGTACTTC
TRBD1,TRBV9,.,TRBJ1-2,CASSPRTGINGYTF,TGTGCCAGCAGCCCCCGGACAGGTATCAATGGCTACACCTTC
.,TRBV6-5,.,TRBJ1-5,CASSPRRGGNQPQHF,TGTGCCAGCAGCCCCCGGCGAGGGGGCAATCAGCCCCAGCATTTT
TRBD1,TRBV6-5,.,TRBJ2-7,CASRPGTGSYEQYF,TGTGCCAGCAGACCCGGGACAGGTAGCTACGAGCAGTACTTC
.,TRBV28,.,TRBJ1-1,CASSLSHTEAFF,TGTGCCAGCAGTTTATCTCACACTGAAGCTTTCTTT
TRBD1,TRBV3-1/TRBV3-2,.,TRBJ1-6,CASTPRTGDNSPLHF,TGTGCCAGCACCCCTCGGACAGGGGATAATTCACCCCTCCACTTT
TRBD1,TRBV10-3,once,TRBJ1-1,CAISESSEGARSEAFF,TGTGCCATCAGTGAGTCTTCGGAGGGGGCGCGTTCTGAAGCTTTCTTT
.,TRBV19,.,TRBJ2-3,CASSMPDHTDTQYF,TGTGCCAGTAGTATGCCGGACCACACAGATACGCAGTATTTT
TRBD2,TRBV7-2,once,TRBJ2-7,CASSWGLAVNSYEQYF,TGTGCCAGCAGCTGGGGACTAGCGGTAAACTCCTACGAGCAGTACTTC
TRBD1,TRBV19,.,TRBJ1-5,CASSSGTVSNQPQHF,TGTGCCAGTAGTTCCGGGACAGTTAGCAATCAGCCCCAGCATTTT
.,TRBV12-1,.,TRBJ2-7,CASSFRFYSEQYF,TGTGCCAGCAGCTTCAGGTTCTACTCCGAGCAGTACTTC
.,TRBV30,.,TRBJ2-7,CAWSFIGYEQYF,TGTGCCTGGAGCTTCATTGGTTACGAGCAGTACTTC
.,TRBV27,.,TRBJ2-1,CASSLSSAERSYNEQFF,TGTGCCAGCAGCCTAAGCTCAGCGGAGCGTTCCTACAATGAGCAGTTCTTC
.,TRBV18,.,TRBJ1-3,CASSPYPDSHTIYF,TGTGCCAGCTCACCGTACCCCGATTCGCACACCATATATTTT
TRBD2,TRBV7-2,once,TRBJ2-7,CASSLGLAGASYEQYF,TGTGCCAGCAGCTTGGGACTAGCGGGAGCCTCCTACGAGCAGTACTTC
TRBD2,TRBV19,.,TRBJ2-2,CASSIWGRTSGSNTGELFF,TGTGCCAGTAGTATATGGGGCCGGACTAGCGGGAGCAACACCGGGGAGCTGTTTTTT
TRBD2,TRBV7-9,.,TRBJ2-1,CASSPQVLAGLRYNEQFF,TGTGCCAGCAGCCCACAGGTACTAGCGGGATTACGTTACAATGAGCAGTTCTTC
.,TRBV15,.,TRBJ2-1,CATSRADYNEQFF,TGTGCCACCAGCAGAGCCGACTACAATGAGCAGTTCTTC
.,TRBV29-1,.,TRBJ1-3,CSASLVAGNTIYF,TGCAGCGCTTCATTGGTCGCGGGAAACACCATATATTTT
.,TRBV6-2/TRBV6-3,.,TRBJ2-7,CASSDSFGGYF,TGTGCCAGCAGCGACAGTTTCGGAGGGTACTTC
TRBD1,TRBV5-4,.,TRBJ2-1,CASSLEGAPYNEQFF,TGTGCCAGCAGCTTGGAGGGGGCGCCCTACAATGAGCAGTTCTTC
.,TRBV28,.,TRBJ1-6,CASTKDMDFYNSPLHF,TGTGCCAGCACCAAAGATATGGATTTCTATAATTCACCCCTCCACTTT
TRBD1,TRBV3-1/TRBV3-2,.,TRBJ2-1,CAAGGQEYNEQFF,TGTGCCGCCGGAGGACAGGAGTACAATGAGCAGTTCTTC
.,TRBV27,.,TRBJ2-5,CASSWILGETQYF,TGTGCCAGCAGTTGGATCTTGGGAGAGACCCAGTACTTC
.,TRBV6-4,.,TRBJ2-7,CASSESPGYEQYF,TGTGCCAGCAGTGAGTCTCCAGGTTACGAGCAGTACTTC
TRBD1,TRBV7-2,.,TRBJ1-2,CASSLETGGYGYTF,TGTGCCAGCAGCTTGGAGACAGGGGGCTATGGCTACACCTTC